This is a list of T cell receptor beta chains from one sample in a study of blood T cell repertoires in COVID-19. The method was immunoSEQ multiplex PCR; TCRdb's version includes in-frame clones alone and lacks a portion of them. The table has tens of thousands of clones, more than 75% seen once; the top ten hold about 16%. Sequencing was done on a sample of peripheral blood. The receptors stem from a man aged 55 to 70 with active or convalescent COVID-19. The CDR3 runs from the conserved cysteine through the conserved F or W. The D gene is left open where the match is weak. Rows give clone size only sometimes, using once, few, many, or a class for an expanded clone.

few	-	TRBV6-1	TRBJ2-7	CASSEAWRASSYEQYF	TGTGCCAGCAGTGAAGCGTGGAGGGCCTCCTCCTACGAGCAGTACTTC
-	-	TRBV5-4	TRBJ2-7	CASSEPGQLGVEQYF	TGTGCCAGCAGCGAACCGGGACAATTAGGAGTCGAGCAGTACTTC
-	-	TRBV5-1	TRBJ2-5	CASSLGRVEETQYF	TGCGCCAGCAGCTTGGGCAGGGTGGAAGAGACCCAGTACTTC
-	TRBD1	TRBV6-5	TRBJ2-3	CASRDRVSGSQYF	TGTGCCAGCAGAGACAGGGTTTCGGGTTCGCAGTATTTT
-	-	TRBV24-1	TRBJ2-3	CATSPSLGAERFSTDTQYF	TGTGCCACCAGTCCTTCGTTGGGGGCCGAGAGATTTTCGACAGATACGCAGTATTTT
-	-	TRBV12-3/TRBV12-4	TRBJ1-4	CASSFGDEKLFF	TGTGCCAGCAGTTTTGGAGATGAAAAACTGTTTTTT
few	-	TRBV29-1	TRBJ2-7	CSAGAGTAYEQYF	TGCAGCGCCGGGGCGGGGACTGCCTACGAGCAGTACTTC
-	-	TRBV6-5	TRBJ1-4	CASSRGGYNEKLFF	TGTGCCAGCAGCCGGGGGGGTTATAATGAAAAACTGTTTTTT
-	-	TRBV12-5	TRBJ2-3	CASGASSTDTQYF	TGTGCTAGTGGAGCCTCTAGCACAGATACGCAGTATTTT
-	TRBD2	TRBV5-1	TRBJ2-3	CASSLAAGETDTQYF	TGCGCCAGCAGCTTGGCCGCGGGGGAAACAGATACGCAGTATTTT
-	TRBD1	TRBV7-8	TRBJ1-5	CASSEMGQGAHQPQHF	TGTGCCAGCAGCGAGATGGGACAGGGGGCCCACCAGCCCCAGCATTTT
-	TRBD1	TRBV7-8	TRBJ2-7	CASSPQPQGTYEQYF	TGTGCCAGCAGCCCCCAGCCACAGGGGACCTACGAGCAGTACTTC
-	-	TRBV9	TRBJ2-2	CASSVFGGPNTGELFF	TGTGCCAGCAGCGTCTTTGGGGGCCCGAACACCGGGGAGCTGTTTTTT
-	TRBD1	TRBV19	TRBJ2-4	CASSGQGARDIQYF	TGTGCCAGTAGTGGACAGGGGGCGCGGGACATTCAGTACTTC
-	-	TRBV2	TRBJ1-1	CASRSQEQNTEAFF	TGTGCCAGCAGATCACAGGAACAGAACACTGAAGCTTTCTTT
once	TRBD2	TRBV9	TRBJ2-3	CASSPRRVAGGPWDTQYF	TGTGCCAGCAGCCCGAGGAGGGTAGCGGGGGGGCCCTGGGATACGCAGTATTTT
-	-	TRBV9	TRBJ2-1	CASSKTSSSDEQFF	TGTGCCAGCAGCAAAACTAGTAGTAGCGATGAGCAGTTCTTC
-	TRBD2	TRBV9	TRBJ2-3	CASSVATSGGPSDTQYF	TGTGCCAGCAGCGTAGCTACTAGCGGGGGGCCTTCAGATACGCAGTATTTT
-	-	TRBV3-1/TRBV3-2	TRBJ2-7	CASSQDGAYEQYF	TGTGCCAGCAGCCAAGACGGGGCCTACGAGCAGTACTTC
-	-	TRBV10-2	TRBJ1-2	CASSEWAWYGYTF	TGCGCCAGCAGTGAATGGGCCTGGTATGGCTACACCTTC
-	-	TRBV10-3	TRBJ1-6	CAISQTGGFNSPLHF	TGTGCCATCAGCCAGACGGGGGGCTTTAATTCACCCCTCCACTTT
-	-	TRBV3-1/TRBV3-2	TRBJ1-2	CASTFSGNYGYTF	TGTGCCAGCACCTTCTCGGGGAACTATGGCTACACCTTC
-	-	TRBV6-5	TRBJ1-1	CASYWTAATEAFF	TGTGCCAGTTACTGGACTGCGGCCACTGAAGCTTTCTTT
-	-	TRBV5-4	TRBJ1-1	CASSLSRNTEAFF	TGTGCCAGCAGCTTGTCCCGGAACACTGAAGCTTTCTTT
-	-	TRBV7-3	TRBJ2-7	CASSLGAFGEQYF	TGTGCCAGCAGCTTAGGGGCATTCGGCGAGCAGTACTTC
-	-	TRBV7-9	TRBJ2-3	CASSPQATDTQYF	TGTGCCAGCAGCCCCCAGGCCACAGATACGCAGTATTTT
-	-	TRBV15	TRBJ1-1	CATSRGGQLTEAFF	TGTGCCACCAGCAGGGGTGGGCAGCTCACTGAAGCTTTCTTT
once	-	TRBV28	TRBJ1-2	CASSSPPGFYGYTF	TGTGCCAGCAGTTCCCCCCCGGGGTTCTATGGCTACACCTTC
-	-	TRBV6-4	TRBJ1-6	CASSGERNSPLHF	TGTGCCAGCAGTGGAGAGAGGAATTCACCCCTCCACTTT
-	-	TRBV14	TRBJ2-2	CASSRGNRANTGELFF	TGTGCCAGCAGCCGCGGAAACAGGGCGAACACCGGGGAGCTGTTTTTT
-	TRBD1	TRBV4-2	TRBJ2-3	CASMDRGKTDTQYF	TGTGCCAGCATGGACAGGGGGAAGACAGATACGCAGTATTTT
-	-	TRBV9	TRBJ2-1	CASSAITGVYNEQFF	TGTGCCAGCAGTGCAATCACGGGGGTCTACAATGAGCAGTTCTTC
-	TRBD1	TRBV11-3	TRBJ1-1	CASSTGQGNTEAFF	TGTGCCAGCAGCACGGGACAGGGGAACACTGAAGCTTTCTTT
few	-	TRBV7-2	TRBJ2-7	CASSLTAEQYF	TGTGCCAGCAGCTTAACAGCCGAGCAGTACTTC
-	TRBD1	TRBV9	TRBJ1-2	CASSLGQGNYGYTF	TGTGCCAGCAGCTTAGGACAGGGGAACTATGGCTACACCTTC
-	-	TRBV7-9	TRBJ1-2	CASSLGGGYGYTF	TGTGCCAGCAGCTTAGGGGGCGGCTATGGCTACACCTTC
-	-	TRBV7-2	TRBJ1-6	CASSQTGSLLGSPLHF	TGTGCCAGCAGCCAGACAGGTAGCCTATTAGGGTCACCCCTCCACTTT
few	-	TRBV7-8	TRBJ2-3	CASSLVAGGPDTQYF	TGTGCCAGCAGCTTAGTTGCAGGGGGGCCAGATACGCAGTATTTT
-	TRBD1	TRBV20-1	TRBJ1-6	CSASMGGQGVYGLNSPLHF	TGCAGTGCTAGTATGGGGGGACAGGGGGTATATGGGTTGAATTCACCCCTCCACTTT
-	-	TRBV5-1	TRBJ2-3	CASSLERAHSTDTQYF	TGCGCCAGCAGCTTGGAGCGGGCCCATAGCACAGATACGCAGTATTTT
once	TRBD1	TRBV5-1	TRBJ1-2	CASSSGQGDNYGYTF	TGCGCCAGCAGCTCGGGACAGGGAGATAACTATGGCTACACCTTC
once	TRBD1	TRBV19	TRBJ1-5	CATMVPDRGNNQPQHF	TGTGCCACTATGGTCCCAGACAGGGGAAACAATCAGCCCCAGCATTTT
-	TRBD2	TRBV5-1	TRBJ2-3	CASSFLAGSTDTQYF	TGCGCCAGCAGTTTTCTAGCGGGGAGCACAGATACGCAGTATTTT